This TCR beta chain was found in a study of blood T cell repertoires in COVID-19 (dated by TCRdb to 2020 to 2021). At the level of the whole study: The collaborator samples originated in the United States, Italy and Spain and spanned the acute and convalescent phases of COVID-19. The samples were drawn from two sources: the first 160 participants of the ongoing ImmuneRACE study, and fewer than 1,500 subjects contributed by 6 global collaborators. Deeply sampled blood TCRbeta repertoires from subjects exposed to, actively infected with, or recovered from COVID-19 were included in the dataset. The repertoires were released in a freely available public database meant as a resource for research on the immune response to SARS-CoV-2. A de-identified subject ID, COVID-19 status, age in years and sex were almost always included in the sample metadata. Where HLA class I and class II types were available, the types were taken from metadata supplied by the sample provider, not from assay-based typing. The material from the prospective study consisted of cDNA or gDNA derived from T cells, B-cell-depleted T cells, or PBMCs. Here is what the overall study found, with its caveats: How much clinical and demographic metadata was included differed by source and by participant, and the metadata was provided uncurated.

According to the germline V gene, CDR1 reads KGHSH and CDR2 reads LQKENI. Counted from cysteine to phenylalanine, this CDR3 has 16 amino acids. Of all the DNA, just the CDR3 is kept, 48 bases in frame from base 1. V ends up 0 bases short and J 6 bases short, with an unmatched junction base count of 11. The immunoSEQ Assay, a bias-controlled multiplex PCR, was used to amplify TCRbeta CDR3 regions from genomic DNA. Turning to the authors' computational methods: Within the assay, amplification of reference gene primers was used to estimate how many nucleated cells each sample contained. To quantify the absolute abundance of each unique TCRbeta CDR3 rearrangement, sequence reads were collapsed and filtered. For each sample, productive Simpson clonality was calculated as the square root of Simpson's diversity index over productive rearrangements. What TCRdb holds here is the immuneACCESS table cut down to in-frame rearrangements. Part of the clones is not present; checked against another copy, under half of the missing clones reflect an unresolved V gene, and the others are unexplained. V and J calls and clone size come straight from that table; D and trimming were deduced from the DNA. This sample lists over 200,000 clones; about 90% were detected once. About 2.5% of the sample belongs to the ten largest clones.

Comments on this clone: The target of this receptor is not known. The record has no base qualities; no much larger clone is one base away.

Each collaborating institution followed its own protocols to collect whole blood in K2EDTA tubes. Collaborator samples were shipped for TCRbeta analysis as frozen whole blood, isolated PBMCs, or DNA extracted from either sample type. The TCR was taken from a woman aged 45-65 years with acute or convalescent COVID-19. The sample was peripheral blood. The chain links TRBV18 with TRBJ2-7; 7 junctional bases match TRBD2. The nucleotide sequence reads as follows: TGTGCCAGCTCACCACCGAAGGGAGCGGGACTGATCGAGCAGTACTTC. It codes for CASSPPKGAGLIEQYF.